The entry that follows covers one T cell receptor beta chain sequence. The data were obtained in a study of T cell responses to AZD1222 COVID-19 vaccine. Produced via immunoSEQ multiplex PCR; TCRdb's table is partial and in-frame only. Seen here are 150,000 to 200,000 clones, around 90% observed once, and the top ten hold roughly 7.7%. CDR1 and CDR2 (germline): SGHTA, FQGNSA. This CDR3 contains 14 residues. Trimming took off 0 bases at V and 4 bases at J, with 6 bases between the two ends. The sample here was peripheral blood, taken on day 0 of AZD1222 vaccination. The chain carries TRBV7-2 and TRBJ2-2; D ambiguous. The source is an adult in good health. CDR3 nucleotide sequence: TGTGCCAGCAGCTTAGCGTGGGGCACCGGGGAGCTGTTTTTT. It translates to CASSLAWGTGELFF.